This T cell receptor beta chain was profiled in a study of T cell repertoires in cytomegalovirus infection. Study context: Indications of both CMV infection and matching HLA type were provided by public TCR beta signatures.

TCRdb re-called the reads through MiXCR, storing one row per CDR3 protein. The sample holds under 200,000 distinct CDR3 sequences, about a sixth seen once. This CDR3 has 14 residues. The V gene's germline CDR1 is MDHEN and CDR2 SYDVKM. V was shortened by 5 bases and J by 5 bases, with 13 bases between the two germline ends. V usage is TRBV28 and J usage is TRBJ2-1, with D tentatively TRBD1 or TRBD2 (5 bases each). The origin of this receptor is a human donor in good health (CMV status not recorded). Some clones in this sample may be carry-over from other donors' samples. Sequenced material: CD8+ T cells from PBMCs. Written as DNA, the CDR3 is TGTGCCAGCAGTCCCATAGGGACGGACAATGAGCAGTTCTTC. Amino acid sequence: CASSPIGTDNEQFF.